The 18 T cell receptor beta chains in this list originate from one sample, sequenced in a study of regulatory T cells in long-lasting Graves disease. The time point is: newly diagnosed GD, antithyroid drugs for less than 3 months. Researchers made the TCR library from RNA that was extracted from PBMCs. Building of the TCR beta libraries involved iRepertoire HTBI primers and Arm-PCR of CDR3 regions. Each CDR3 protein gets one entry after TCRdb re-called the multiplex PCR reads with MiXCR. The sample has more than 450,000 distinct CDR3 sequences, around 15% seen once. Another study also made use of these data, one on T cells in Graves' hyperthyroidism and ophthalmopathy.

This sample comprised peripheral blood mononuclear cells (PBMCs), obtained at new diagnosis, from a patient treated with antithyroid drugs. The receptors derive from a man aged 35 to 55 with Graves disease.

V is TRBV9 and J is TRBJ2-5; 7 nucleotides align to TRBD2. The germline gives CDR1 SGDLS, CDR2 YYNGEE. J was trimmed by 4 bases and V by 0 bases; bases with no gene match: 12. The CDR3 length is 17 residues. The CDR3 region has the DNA TGTGCCAGCAGCGTAGGATCAAGTCCTTCGGGGGGAGAGACCCAGTACTTC. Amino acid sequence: CASSVGSSPSGGETQYF. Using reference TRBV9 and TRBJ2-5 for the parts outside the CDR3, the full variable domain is DSGVTQTPKHLITATGQRVTLRCSPRSGDLSVYWYQQSLDQGLQFLIQYYNGEERAKGNILERFSAQQFPDLHSELNLSSLELGDSALYFCASSVGSSPSGGETQYFGPGTRLLVL.

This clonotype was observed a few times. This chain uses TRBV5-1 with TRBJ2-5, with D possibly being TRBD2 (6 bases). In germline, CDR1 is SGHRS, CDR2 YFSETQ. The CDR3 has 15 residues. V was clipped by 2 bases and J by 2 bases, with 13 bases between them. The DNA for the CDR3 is TGCGCCAGCAGCTTCTATGGAGGGACTCAAGAGACCCAGTACTTC. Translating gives CASSFYGGTQETQYF.

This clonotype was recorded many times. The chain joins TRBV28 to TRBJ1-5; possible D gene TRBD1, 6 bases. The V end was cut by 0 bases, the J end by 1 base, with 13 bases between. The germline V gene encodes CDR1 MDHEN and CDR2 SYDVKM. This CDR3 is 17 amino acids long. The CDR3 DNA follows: TGTGCCAGCAGTTTATGGGTCGGCAGGGGAAGCAATCAGCCCCAGCATTTT. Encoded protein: CASSLWVGRGSNQPQHF.

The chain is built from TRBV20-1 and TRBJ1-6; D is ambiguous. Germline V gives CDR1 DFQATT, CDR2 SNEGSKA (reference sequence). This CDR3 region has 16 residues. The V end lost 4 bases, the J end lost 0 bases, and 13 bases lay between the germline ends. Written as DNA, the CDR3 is TGCAGTGCTACGGTGTCTTCCATCTCCTATAATTCACCCCTCCACTTT. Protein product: CSATVSSISYNSPLHF.

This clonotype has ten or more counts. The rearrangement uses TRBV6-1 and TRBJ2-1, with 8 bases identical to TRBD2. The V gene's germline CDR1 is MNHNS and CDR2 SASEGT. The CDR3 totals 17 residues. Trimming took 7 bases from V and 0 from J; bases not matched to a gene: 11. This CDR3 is CASNLHVAGSSYNEQFF. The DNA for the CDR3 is TGTGCCAGCAACCTCCATGTAGCGGGGAGCTCCTACAATGAGCAGTTCTTC.

CDR3 nucleotides: TGTGCCAGCAGCCAAAGGACAGGGTTGAACGAGCAGTACTTC. Translated, it gives CASSQRTGLNEQYF. The chain joins TRBV3-1 to TRBJ2-7; the match to TRBD1 covers 8 bases. J lost 5 bases, V lost 2 bases, and 5 bases had no gene match. The CDR3 extends over 14 amino acids. Germline V lookup: CDR1 LGHDT, CDR2 YNNKEL (reference sequence).

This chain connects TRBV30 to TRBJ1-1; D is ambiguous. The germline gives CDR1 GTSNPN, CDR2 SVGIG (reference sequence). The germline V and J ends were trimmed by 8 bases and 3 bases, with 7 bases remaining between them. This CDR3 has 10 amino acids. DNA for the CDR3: TGTGCCAGGGTGGACACTGAAGCTTTCTTT. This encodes CARVDTEAFF. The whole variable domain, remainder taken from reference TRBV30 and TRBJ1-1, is SQTIHQWPATLVQPVGSPLSLECTVEGTSNPNLYWYRQAAGRGLQLLFYSVGIGQISSEVPQNLSASRPQDRQFILSSKKLLLSDSGFYLCARVDTEAFFGQGTRLTVV.

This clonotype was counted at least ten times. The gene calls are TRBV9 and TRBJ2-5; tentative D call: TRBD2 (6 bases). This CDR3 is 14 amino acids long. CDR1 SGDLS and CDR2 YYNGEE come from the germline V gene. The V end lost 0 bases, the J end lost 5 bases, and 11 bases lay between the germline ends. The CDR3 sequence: CASSVAGAEETQYF. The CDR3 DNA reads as TGTGCCAGCAGCGTAGCGGGAGCTGAGGAGACCCAGTACTTC.

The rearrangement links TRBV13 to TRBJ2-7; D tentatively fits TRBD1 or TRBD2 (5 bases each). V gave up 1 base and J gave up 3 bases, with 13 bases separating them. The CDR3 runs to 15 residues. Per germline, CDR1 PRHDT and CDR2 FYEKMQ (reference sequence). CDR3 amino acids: CASSLEGGTNYEQYF. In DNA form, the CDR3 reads TGTGCCAGCAGCTTAGAGGGTGGGACCAACTACGAGCAGTACTTC.

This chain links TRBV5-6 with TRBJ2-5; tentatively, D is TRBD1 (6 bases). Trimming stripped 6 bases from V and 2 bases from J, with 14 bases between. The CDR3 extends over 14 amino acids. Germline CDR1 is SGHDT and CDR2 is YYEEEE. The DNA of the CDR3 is TGTGCCAGCACCGAGACAGGACAACAAGAGACCCAGTACTTC. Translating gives CASTETGQQETQYF.

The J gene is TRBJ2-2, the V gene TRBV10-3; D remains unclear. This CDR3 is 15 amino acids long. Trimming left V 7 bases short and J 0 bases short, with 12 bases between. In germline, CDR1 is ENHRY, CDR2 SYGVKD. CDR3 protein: CAITSESANTGELFF. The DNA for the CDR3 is TGTGCCATCACCTCCGAGAGCGCGAACACCGGGGAGCTGTTTTTT.

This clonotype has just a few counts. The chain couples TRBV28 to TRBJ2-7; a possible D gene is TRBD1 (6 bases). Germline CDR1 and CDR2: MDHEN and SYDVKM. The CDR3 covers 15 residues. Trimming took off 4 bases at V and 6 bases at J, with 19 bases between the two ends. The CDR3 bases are TGTGCCAGCAGTTCTCTCGACGGGACACCAAGCGAGCAGTACTTC. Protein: CASSSLDGTPSEQYF.

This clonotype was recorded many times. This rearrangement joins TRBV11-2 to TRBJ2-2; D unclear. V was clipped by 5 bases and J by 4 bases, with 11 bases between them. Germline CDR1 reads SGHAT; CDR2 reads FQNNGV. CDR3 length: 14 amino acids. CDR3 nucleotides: TGTGCCAGCAGCCCGAGTTTGGGCACCGGGGAGCTGTTTTTT. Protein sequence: CASSPSLGTGELFF.

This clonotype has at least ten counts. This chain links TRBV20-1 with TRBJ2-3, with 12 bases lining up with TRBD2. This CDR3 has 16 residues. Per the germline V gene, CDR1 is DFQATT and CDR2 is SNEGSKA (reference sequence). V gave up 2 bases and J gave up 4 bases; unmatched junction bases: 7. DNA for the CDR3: TGCAGTGCTAGACTCCTAGCGGGAGGGCCCGCAGATACGCAGTATTTT. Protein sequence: CSARLLAGGPADTQYF.

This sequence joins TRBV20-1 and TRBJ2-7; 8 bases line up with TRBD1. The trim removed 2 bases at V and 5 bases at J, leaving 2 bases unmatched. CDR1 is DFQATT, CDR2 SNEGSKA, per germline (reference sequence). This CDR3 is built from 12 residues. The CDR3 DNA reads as TGCAGTGCTAGACAGGGGGCGCACGAGCAGTACTTC. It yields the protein CSARQGAHEQYF.

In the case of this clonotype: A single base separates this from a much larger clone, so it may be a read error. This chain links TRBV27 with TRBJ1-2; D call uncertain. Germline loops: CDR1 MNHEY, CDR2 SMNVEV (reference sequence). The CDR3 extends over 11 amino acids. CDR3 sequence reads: CVSGGSYGYTF. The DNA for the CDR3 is TGTGTCTCCGGCGGGTCGTATGGCTACACCTTC.

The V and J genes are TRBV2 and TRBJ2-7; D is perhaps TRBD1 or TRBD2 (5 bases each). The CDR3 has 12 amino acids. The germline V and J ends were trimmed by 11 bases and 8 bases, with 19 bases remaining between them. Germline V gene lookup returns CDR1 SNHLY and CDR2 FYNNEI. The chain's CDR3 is CACRDDSLKQYF. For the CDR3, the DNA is TGTGCCTGCCGGGACGACTCCCTCAAGCAGTACTTC.

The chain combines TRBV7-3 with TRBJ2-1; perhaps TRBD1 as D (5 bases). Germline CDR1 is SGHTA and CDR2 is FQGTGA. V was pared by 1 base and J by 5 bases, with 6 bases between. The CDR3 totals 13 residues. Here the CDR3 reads CASSLMTDNEQFF. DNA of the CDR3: TGTGCCAGCAGCTTAATGACAGACAATGAGCAGTTCTTC.